The present T cell receptor (beta chain) was sequenced within a study of T cell responses to AZD1222 COVID-19 vaccine. The germline gives CDR1 LGHNA, CDR2 YSLEER. J lost 2 bases, V lost 0 bases, and 11 bases had no gene match. The CDR3 spans 18 residues. As concerns this clone: Its specificity is unknown.

General study findings and limits: Across spike, vaccine-associated CD4 TCRs were found, dominant at 160-218 and 743-854. The study reported that nearly half of spike-specific TCRs target unmutated variant regions. Rises in breadth and depth of Spike-specific TCRs came after two AZD1222 doses. Most donors were white British, females outnumbered males, and clonal diversity was possibly underestimated.

Using immunoSEQ multiplex PCR, the repertoire was profiled, and TCRdb retains in-frame clones only, with some absent. The table records more than 60,000 clones, over 75% of them present only once. The chain recombines TRBV4-3 with TRBJ2-7; 9 bases are a match to TRBD1. The receptor comes from an adult in good health. Specimen: peripheral blood, collected on day 0 of AZD1222 vaccination. CDR3 in DNA: TGCGCCAGCAGCCAAGAGATGGTCGGGACAGGGTCCGCCTACGAGCAGTACTTC. Translating it yields CASSQEMVGTGSAYEQYF.